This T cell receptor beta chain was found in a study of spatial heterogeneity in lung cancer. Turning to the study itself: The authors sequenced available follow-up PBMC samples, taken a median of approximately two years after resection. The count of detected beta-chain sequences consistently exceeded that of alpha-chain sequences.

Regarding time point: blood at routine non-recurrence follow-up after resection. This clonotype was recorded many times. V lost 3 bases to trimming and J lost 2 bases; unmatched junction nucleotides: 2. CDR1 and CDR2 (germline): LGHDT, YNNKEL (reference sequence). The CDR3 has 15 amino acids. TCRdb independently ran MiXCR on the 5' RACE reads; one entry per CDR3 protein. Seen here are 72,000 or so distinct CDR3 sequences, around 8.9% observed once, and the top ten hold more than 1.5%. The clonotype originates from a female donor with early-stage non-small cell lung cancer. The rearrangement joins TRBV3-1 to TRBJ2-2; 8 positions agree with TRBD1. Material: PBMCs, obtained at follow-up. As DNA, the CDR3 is TGTGCCAGCAGCCATCCAGGGGGCAACACCGGGGAGCTGTTTTTT. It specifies CASSHPGGNTGELFF. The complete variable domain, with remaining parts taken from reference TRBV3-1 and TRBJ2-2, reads DTAVSQTPKYLVTQMGNDKSIKCEQNLGHDTMYWYKQDSKKFLKIMFSYNNKELIINETVPNRFSPKSPDKAHLNLHINSLELGDSAVYFCASSHPGGNTGELFFGEGSRLTVL.